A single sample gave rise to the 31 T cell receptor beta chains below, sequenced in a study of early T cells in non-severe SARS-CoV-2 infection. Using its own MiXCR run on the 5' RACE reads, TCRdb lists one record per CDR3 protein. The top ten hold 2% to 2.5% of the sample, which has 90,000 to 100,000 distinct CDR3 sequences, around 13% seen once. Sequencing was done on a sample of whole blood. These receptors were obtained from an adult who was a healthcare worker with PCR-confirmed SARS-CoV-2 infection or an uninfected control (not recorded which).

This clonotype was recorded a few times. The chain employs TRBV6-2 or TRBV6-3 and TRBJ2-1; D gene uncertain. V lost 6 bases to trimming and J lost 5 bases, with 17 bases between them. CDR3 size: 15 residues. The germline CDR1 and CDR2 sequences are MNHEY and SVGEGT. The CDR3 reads CASSPVIAGHNEQFF. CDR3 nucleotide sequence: TGTGCCAGCAGCCCGGTTATTGCTGGCCACAATGAGCAGTTCTTC.

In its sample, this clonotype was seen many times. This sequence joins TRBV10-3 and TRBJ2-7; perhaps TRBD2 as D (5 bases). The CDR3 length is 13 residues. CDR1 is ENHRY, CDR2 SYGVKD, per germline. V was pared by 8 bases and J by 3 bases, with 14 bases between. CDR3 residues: CAILGEGGYEQYF. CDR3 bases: TGTGCCATCCTCGGTGAAGGAGGCTACGAGCAGTACTTC.

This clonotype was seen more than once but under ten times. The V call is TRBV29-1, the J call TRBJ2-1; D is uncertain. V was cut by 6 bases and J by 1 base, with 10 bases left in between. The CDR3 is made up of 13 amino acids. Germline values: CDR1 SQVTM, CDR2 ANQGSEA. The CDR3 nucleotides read TGCAGCGTCCGGTCGCAGTCCTACAATGAGCAGTTCTTC. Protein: CSVRSQSYNEQFF.

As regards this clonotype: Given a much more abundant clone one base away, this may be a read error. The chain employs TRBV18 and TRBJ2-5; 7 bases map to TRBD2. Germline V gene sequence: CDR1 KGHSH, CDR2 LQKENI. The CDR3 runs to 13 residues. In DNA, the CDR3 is TGTGCCAGCTCAGCGGGGGTCGTAGAGACCCCGTACTTC. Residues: CASSAGVVETPYF.

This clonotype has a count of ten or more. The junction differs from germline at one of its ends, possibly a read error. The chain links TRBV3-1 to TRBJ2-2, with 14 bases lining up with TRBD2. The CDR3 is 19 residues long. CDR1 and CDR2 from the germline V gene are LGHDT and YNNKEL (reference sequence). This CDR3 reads CASSKDVTSGGVNTGELFF. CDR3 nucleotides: TGTGCCAGCAGCAAAGACGTGACTAGCGGGGGGGTTAACACCGGGGAGCTGTTTTTT. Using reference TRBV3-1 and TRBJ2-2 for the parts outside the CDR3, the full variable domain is DTAVSQTPKYLVTQMGNDKSIKCEQNLGHDTMYWYKQDSKKFLKIMFSYNNKELIINETVPNRFSPKSPDKAHLNLHINSLELGDSAVYFCASSKDVTSGGVNTGELFFGEGSRLTVL.

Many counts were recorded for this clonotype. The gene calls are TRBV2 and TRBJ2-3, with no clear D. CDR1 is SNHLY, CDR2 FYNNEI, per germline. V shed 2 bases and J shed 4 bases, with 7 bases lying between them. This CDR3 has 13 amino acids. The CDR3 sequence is CASSEWPPDTQYF. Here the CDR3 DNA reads TGTGCCAGCAGTGAATGGCCGCCAGATACGCAGTATTTT.

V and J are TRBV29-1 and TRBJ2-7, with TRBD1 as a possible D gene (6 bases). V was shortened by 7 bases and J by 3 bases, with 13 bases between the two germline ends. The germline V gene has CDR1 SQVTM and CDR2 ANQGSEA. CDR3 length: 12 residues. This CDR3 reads CSGRDNGYEQYF. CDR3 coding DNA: TGCAGCGGCCGGGACAACGGCTACGAGCAGTACTTC.

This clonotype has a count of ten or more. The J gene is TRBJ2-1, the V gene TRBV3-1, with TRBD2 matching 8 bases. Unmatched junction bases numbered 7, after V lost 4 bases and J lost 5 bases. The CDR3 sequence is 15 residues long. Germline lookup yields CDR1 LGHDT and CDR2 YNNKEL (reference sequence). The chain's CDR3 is CASSRTRGANNEQFF. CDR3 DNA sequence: TGTGCCAGCAGCCGAACGCGGGGGGCCAACAATGAGCAGTTCTTC.

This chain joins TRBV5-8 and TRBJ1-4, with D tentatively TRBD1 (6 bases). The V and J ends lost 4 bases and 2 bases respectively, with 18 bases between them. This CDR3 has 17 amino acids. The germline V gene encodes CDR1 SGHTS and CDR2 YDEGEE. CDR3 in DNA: TGTGCCAGCAGCCGCTCCTGGGGGGGCAGCACTAATGAAAAACTGTTTTTT. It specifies CASSRSWGGSTNEKLFF.

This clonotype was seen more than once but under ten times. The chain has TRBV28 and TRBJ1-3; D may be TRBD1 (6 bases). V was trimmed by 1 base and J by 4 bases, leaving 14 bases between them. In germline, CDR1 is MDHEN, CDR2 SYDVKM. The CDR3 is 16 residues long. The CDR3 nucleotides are TGTGCCAGCAGTTTATTCATGCAAACAGGGGGAAACACCATATATTTT. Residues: CASSLFMQTGGNTIYF. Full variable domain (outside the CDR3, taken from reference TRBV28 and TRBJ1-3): DVKVTQSSRYLVKRTGEKVFLECVQDMDHENMFWYRQDPGLGLRLIYFSYDVKMKEKGDIPEGYSVSREKKERFSLILESASTNQTSMYLCASSLFMQTGGNTIYFGEGSWLTVV.

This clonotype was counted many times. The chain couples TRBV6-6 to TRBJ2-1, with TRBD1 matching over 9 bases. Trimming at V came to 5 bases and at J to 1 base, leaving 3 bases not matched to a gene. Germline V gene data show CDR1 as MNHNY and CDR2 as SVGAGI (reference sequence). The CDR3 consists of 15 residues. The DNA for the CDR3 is TGTGCCAGCAGTAAGACAGGGGGATCCTACAATGAGCAGTTCTTC. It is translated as CASSKTGGSYNEQFF.

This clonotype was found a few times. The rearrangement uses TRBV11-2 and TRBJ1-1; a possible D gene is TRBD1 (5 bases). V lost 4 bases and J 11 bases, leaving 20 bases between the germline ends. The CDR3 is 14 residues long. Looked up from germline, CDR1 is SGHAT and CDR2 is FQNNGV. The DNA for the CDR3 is TGTGCCAGCAGCTATACTACAGGTGTTCTGTACGCTTTCTTT. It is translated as CASSYTTGVLYAFF.

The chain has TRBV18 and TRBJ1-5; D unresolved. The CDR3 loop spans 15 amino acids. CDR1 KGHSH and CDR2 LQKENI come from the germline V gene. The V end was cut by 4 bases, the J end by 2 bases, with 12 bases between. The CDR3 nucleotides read TGTGCCAGCTCACAACGGGCCGCCGGCAATCAGCCCCAGCATTTT. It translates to CASSQRAAGNQPQHF.

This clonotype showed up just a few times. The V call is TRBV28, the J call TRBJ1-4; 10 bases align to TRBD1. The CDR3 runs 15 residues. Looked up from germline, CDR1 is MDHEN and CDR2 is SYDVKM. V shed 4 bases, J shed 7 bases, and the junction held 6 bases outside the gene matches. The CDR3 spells CASSYDRGRVEKLFF. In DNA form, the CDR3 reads TGTGCCAGCAGTTATGACAGGGGGCGCGTTGAAAAACTGTTTTTT.

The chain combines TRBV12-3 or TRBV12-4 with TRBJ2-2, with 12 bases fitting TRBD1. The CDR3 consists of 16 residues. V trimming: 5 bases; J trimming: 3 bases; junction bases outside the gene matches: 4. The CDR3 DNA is TGTGCCAGCAGTCTAGGGGACAGGGGGCACACCGGGGAGCTGTTTTTT. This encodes CASSLGDRGHTGELFF.

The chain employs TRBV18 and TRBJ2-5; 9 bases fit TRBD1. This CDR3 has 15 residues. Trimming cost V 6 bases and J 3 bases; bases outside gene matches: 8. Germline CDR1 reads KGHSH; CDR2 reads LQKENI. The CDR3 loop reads CASSRTTGGEETQYF. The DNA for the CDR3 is TGTGCCAGCTCGCGAACGACAGGGGGGGAAGAGACCCAGTACTTC.

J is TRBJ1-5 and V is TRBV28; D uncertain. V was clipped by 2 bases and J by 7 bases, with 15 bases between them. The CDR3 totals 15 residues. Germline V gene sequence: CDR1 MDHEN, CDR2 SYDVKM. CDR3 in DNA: TGTGCCAGCAGTTTAGATCTTGGCCTTGGACAGCCCCAGCATTTT. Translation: CASSLDLGLGQPQHF.

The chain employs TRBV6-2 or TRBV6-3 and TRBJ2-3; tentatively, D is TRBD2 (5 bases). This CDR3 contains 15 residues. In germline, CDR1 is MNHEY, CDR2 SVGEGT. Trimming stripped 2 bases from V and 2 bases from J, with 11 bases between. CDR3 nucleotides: TGTGCCAGCAGTTACCCCTACGGGAACACAGATACGCAGTATTTT. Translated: CASSYPYGNTDTQYF.

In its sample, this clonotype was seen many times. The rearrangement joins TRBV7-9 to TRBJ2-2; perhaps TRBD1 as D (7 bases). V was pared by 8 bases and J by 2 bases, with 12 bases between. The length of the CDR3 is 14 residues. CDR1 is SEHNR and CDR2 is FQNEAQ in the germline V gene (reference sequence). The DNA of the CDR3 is TGTGCCAGCCGGAGGGACAGTAACACCGGGGAGCTGTTTTTT. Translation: CASRRDSNTGELFF.

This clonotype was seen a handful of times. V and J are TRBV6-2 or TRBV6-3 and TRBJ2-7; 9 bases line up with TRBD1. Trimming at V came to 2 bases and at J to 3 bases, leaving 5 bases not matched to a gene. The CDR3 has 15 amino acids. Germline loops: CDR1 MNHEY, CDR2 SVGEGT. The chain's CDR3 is CASSYLGQGFYEQYF. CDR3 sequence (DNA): TGTGCCAGCAGTTACCTAGGACAGGGGTTCTACGAGCAGTACTTC.

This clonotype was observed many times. CDR3 sequence (DNA): TGTGCCAGCAGCTTAGCACTGGGGGAGACCCAGTACTTC. It encodes CASSLALGETQYF. This chain joins TRBV7-6 and TRBJ2-5, with D hard to call. CDR1 and CDR2 (germline): SGHVS, FNYEAQ. The CDR3 sequence is 13 residues long. The V end lost 0 bases, the J end lost 5 bases, and 7 bases lay between the germline ends. Variable domain in full (rest from reference TRBV7-6 and TRBJ2-5): GAGVSQSPRYKVTKRGQDVALRCDPISGHVSLYWYRQALGQGPEFLTYFNYEAQQDKSGLPNDRFSAERPEGSISTLTIQRTEQRDSAMYRCASSLALGETQYFGPGTRLLVL.

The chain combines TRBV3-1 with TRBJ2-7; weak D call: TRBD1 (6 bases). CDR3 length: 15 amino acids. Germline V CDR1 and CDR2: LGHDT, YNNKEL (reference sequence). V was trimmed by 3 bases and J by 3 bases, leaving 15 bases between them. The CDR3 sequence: CASSHQAGAVYEQYF. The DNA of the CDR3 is TGTGCCAGCAGCCATCAAGCAGGGGCGGTCTACGAGCAGTACTTC.

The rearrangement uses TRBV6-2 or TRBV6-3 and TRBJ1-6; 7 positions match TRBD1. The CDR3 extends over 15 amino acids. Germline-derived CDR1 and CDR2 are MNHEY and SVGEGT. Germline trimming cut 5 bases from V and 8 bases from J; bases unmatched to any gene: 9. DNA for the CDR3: TGTGCCAGCAGTCCCTCGACAGGGATCTATTCACCCCTCCACTTT. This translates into CASSPSTGIYSPLHF.

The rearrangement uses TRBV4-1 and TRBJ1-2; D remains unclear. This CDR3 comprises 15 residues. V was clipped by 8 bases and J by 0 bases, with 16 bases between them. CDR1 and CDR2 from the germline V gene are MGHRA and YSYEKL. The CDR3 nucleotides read TGCGCCAGCTCCACCCCACGGGGAACTAACTATGGCTACACCTTC. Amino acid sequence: CASSTPRGTNYGYTF.

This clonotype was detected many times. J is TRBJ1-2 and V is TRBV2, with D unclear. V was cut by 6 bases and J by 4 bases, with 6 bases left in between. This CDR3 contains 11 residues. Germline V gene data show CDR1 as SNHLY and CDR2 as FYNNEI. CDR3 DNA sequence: TGTGCCAGCAGAAAGAGCTATGGCTACACCTTC. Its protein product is CASRKSYGYTF.

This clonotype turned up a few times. The CDR3 bases are TGTGCCAGCAGCCACCGGGGACAAGAGACCCAGTACTTC. It codes for CASSHRGQETQYF. The chain uses TRBV7-2 and TRBJ2-5; D is perhaps TRBD2 (5 bases). V lost 5 bases to trimming and J lost 2 bases, with 9 bases between them. This CDR3 is 13 amino acids long. Germline lookup yields CDR1 SGHTA and CDR2 FQGNSA.

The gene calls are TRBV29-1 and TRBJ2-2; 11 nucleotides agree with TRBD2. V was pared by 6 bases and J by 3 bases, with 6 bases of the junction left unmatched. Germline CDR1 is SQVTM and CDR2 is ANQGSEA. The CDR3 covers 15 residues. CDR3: CSVGGLADYTGELFF. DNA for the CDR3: TGCAGCGTCGGGGGACTAGCGGATTACACCGGGGAGCTGTTTTTT.

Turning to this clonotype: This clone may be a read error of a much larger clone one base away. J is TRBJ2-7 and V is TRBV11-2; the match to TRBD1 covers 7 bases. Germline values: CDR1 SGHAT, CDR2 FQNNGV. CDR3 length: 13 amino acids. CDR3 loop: CVSSWDSSYEQYF. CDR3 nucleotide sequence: TGTGTCAGCAGCTGGGACAGCTCCTACGAGCAGTACTTC.

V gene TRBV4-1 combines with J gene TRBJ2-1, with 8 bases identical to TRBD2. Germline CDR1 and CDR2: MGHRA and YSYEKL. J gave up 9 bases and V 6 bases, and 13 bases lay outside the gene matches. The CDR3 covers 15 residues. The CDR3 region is CASRSFGGATGEQFF. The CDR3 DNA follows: TGCGCCAGCAGGTCTTTCGGGGGGGCCACAGGTGAGCAGTTCTTC.

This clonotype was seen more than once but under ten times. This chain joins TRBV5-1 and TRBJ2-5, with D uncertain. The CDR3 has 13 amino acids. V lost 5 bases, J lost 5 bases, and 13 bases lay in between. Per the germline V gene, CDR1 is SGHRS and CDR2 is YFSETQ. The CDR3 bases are TGCGCCAGCAGGGACGGGCTGGAGGAGACCCAGTACTTC. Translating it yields CASRDGLEETQYF.

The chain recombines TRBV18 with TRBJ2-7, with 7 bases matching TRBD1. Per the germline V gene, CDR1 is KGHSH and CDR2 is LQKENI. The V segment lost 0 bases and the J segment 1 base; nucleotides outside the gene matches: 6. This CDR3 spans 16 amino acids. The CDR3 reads CASSPPVFRGSYEQYF. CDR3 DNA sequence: TGTGCCAGCTCACCACCCGTCTTCAGGGGGTCCTACGAGCAGTACTTC.